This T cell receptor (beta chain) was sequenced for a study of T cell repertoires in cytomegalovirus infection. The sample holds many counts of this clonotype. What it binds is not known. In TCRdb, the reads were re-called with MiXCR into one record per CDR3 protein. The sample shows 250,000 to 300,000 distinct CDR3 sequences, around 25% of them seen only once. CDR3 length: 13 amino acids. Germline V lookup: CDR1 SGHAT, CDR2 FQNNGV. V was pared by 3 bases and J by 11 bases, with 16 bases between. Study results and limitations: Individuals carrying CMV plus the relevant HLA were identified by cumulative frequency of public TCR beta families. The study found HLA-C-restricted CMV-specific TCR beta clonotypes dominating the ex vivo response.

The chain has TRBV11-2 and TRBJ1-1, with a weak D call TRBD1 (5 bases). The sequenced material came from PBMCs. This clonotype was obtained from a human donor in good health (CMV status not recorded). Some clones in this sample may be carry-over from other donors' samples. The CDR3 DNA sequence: TGTGCCAGCAGCTTTAAACAGGCCTTAGGGGCTTTCTTT. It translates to CASSFKQALGAFF. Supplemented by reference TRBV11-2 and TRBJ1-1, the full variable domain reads EAGVAQSPRYKIIEKRQSVAFWCNPISGHATLYWYQQILGQGPKLLIQFQNNGVVDDSQLPKDRFSAERLKGVDSTLKIQPAKLEDSAVYLCASSFKQALGAFFGQGTRLTVV.